This T cell receptor (beta chain) was captured by sequencing in a study of blood T cell repertoires in COVID-19. The overall study: Collection of acute and convalescent COVID-19 samples took place in the United States, Italy and Spain. Nucleic acid was either cDNA or gDNA, and it came from T cells, B-cell-depleted T cells, or PBMCs.

In the study's own analysis: The assay estimated nucleated cells by amplifying reference gene primers. Repertoires were generated with immunoSEQ multiplex PCR, while TCRdb's copy carries only in-frame clones and drops some. V and J calls and clone size are given by that table; D and trimming were obtained from the DNA. The sample consists of some 80,000 clones, around 84% of them appearing once. Trimming took 1 base from V and 2 from J, leaving 24 bases between them. The CDR3 length is 19 residues. Sequenced material: peripheral blood. The TCR was taken from an elderly woman in a cohort sampled during active or convalescent COVID-19. The rearrangement links TRBV23-1 to TRBJ2-7; possibly TRBD2 for D (6 bases). TRBV23-1 is an ORF; its function is uncertain. CDR3 region: CASSQFHGHRGKGTYEQYV. CDR3 in DNA: TGCGCCAGCAGTCAATTTCATGGACATCGGGGGAAGGGAACCTACGAGCAGTACGTC.